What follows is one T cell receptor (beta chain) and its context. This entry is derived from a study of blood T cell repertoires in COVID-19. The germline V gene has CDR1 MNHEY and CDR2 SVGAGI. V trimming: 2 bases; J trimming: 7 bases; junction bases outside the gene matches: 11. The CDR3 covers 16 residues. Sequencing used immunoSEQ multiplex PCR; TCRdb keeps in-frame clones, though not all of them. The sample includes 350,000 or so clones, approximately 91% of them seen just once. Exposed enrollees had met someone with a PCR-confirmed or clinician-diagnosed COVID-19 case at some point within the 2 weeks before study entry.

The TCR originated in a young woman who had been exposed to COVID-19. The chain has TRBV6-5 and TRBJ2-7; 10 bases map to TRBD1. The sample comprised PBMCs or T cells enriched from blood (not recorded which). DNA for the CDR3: TGTGCCAGCAGTTACACCGGGACAGGGGTCTTCTTGGAGCAGTACTTC. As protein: CASSYTGTGVFLEQYF.